This TCR beta chain was obtained from a study of T cell repertoires in cytomegalovirus infection. V was clipped by 1 base and J by 3 bases, with 10 bases between them. The germline CDR1 and CDR2 sequences are SGHTA and FQGNSA. The CDR3 has 15 residues. This clonotype was counted many times. The antigen remains unidentified. TCRdb used MiXCR to reprocess the reads, holding one entry per CDR3 protein. This sample has tens of thousands of distinct CDR3 sequences, with 22% found just once. The clonotype was recovered from a human donor in good health (CMV status not recorded). Some clones in this sample may be carry-over from other donors' samples. The gene calls are TRBV7-2 and TRBJ1-5, with D unclear. Sequencing was done on a sample of PBMCs, sequenced either directly or after in vitro stimulation (not recorded which). The CDR3: CASSLVLGNNQPQHF. In nucleotides, the CDR3 is TGTGCCAGCAGCTTAGTATTGGGGAACAATCAGCCCCAGCATTTT.